This is a list of T cell receptor beta chains from one sample in a study of T cell responses to AZD1222 COVID-19 vaccine. The protocol was immunoSEQ multiplex PCR, while the TCRdb copy is restricted to in-frame clones and leaves out a portion. The sample carries 130,000 or so clones, around 84% recorded once. Source: peripheral blood, taken on day 0 of AZD1222 vaccination. The receptors shown here come from an adult in good health. Both conserved end residues are part of each CDR3. Fields, in order: CDR3 length, D gene, J gene, V gene, CDR3 DNA, CDR3 protein. A D gene is named only where the DNA matches it firmly.

CDR3 length: 14; D gene: -; J gene: TRBJ1-6; V gene: TRBV3-1/TRBV3-2; CDR3 DNA: TGTGCCAGCAGCCCTCAAGTCCGGAATTCACCCCTCCACTTT; CDR3 protein: CASSPQVRNSPLHF
CDR3 length: 12; D gene: -; J gene: TRBJ2-3; V gene: TRBV9; CDR3 DNA: TGTGCCAGCAGCCCCGGCTCAGATACGCAGTATTTT; CDR3 protein: CASSPGSDTQYF
CDR3 length: 14; D gene: TRBD2; J gene: TRBJ2-5; V gene: TRBV29-1; CDR3 DNA: TGCAGCGCCCGAGGGACTAGCGGGAGTGAGACCCAGTACTTC; CDR3 protein: CSARGTSGSETQYF
CDR3 length: 12; D gene: -; J gene: TRBJ1-1; V gene: TRBV12-3/TRBV12-4; CDR3 DNA: TGTGCCAGCAGAAAAATGAACACTGAAGCTTTCTTT; CDR3 protein: CASRKMNTEAFF
CDR3 length: 14; D gene: -; J gene: TRBJ1-2; V gene: TRBV27; CDR3 DNA: TGTGCCAGCAGAAATACAAAGGGGTGGCATGGCTACACCTTC; CDR3 protein: CASRNTKGWHGYTF
CDR3 length: 15; D gene: TRBD1; J gene: TRBJ1-2; V gene: TRBV2; CDR3 DNA: TGTGCCAGCAGTGATATGGGACAGGGGGCGTGGGGCTACACCTTC; CDR3 protein: CASSDMGQGAWGYTF
CDR3 length: 15; D gene: -; J gene: TRBJ2-2; V gene: TRBV2; CDR3 DNA: TGTGCCAGCACGAGCGGACACGCGAACACCGGGGAGCTGTTTTTT; CDR3 protein: CASTSGHANTGELFF
CDR3 length: 16; D gene: -; J gene: TRBJ2-1; V gene: TRBV11-2; CDR3 DNA: TGTGCCAGCAGCAGCACTAGGAGTTTAAAGAACAATGAGCAGTTCTTC; CDR3 protein: CASSSTRSLKNNEQFF
CDR3 length: 15; D gene: -; J gene: TRBJ1-4; V gene: TRBV2; CDR3 DNA: TGTGCCAGCAGTGAATTTCAAGCAACTAATGAAAAACTGTTTTTT; CDR3 protein: CASSEFQATNEKLFF
CDR3 length: 15; D gene: -; J gene: TRBJ1-3; V gene: TRBV3-1/TRBV3-2; CDR3 DNA: TGTGCCAGCAGCCAAAGTCCGAGCTCTGGAAACACCATATATTTT; CDR3 protein: CASSQSPSSGNTIYF